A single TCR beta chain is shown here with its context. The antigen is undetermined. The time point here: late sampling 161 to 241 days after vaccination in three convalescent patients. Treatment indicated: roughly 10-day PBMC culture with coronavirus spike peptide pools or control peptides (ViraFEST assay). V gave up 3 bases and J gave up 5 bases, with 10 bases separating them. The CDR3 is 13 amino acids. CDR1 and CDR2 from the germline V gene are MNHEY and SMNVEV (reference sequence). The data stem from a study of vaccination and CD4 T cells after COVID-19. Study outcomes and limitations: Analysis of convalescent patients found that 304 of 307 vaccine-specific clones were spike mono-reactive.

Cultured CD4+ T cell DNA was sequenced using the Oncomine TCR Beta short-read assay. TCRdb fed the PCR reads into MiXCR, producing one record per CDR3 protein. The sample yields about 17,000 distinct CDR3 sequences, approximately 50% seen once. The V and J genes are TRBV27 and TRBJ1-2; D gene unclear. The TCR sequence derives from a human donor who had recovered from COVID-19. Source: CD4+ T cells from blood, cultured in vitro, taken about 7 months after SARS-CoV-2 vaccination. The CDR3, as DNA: TGTGCCAGCAGTTTCCGATTGGGGTATGGCTACACCTTC. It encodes CASSFRLGYGYTF.